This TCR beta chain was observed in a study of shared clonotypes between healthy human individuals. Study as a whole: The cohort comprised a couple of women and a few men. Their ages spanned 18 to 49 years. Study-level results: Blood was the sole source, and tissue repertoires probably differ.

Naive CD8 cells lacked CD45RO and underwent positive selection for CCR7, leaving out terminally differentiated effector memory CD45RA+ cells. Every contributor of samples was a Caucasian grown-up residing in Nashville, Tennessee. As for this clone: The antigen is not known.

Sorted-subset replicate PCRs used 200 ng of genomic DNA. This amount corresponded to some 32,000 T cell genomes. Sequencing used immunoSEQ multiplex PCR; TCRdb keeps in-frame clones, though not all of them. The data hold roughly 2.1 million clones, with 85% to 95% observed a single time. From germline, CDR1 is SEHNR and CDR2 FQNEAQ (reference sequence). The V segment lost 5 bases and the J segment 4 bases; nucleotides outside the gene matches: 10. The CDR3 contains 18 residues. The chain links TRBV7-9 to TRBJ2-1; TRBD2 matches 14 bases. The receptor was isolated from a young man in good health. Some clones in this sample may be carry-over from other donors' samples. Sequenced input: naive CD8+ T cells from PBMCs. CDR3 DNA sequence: TGTGCCAGCAGCCCCCTGACTAGCGGGAGGGGACGGTACAATGAGCAGTTCTTC. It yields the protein CASSPLTSGRGRYNEQFF. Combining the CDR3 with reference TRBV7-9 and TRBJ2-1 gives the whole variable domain DTGVSQNPRHKITKRGQNVTFRCDPISEHNRLYWYRQTLGQGPEFLTYFQNEAQLEKSRLLSDRFSAERPKGSFSTLEIQRTEQGDSAMYLCASSPLTSGRGRYNEQFFGPGTRLTVL.